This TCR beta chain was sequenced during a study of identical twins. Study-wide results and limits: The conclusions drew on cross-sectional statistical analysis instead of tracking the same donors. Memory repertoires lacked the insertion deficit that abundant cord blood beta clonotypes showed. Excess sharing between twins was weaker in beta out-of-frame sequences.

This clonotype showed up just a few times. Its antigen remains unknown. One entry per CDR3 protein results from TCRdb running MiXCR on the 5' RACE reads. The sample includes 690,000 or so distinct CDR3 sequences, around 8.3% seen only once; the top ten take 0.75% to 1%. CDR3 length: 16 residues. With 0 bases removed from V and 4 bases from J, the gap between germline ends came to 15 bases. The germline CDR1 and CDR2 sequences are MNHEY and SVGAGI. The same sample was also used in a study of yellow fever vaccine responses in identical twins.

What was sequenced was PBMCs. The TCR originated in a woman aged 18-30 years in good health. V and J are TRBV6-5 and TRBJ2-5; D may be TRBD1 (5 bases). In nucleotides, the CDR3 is TGTGCCAGCAGTTACTCGACTGTCCAGGGTCCAGAGACCCAGTACTTC. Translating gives CASSYSTVQGPETQYF.